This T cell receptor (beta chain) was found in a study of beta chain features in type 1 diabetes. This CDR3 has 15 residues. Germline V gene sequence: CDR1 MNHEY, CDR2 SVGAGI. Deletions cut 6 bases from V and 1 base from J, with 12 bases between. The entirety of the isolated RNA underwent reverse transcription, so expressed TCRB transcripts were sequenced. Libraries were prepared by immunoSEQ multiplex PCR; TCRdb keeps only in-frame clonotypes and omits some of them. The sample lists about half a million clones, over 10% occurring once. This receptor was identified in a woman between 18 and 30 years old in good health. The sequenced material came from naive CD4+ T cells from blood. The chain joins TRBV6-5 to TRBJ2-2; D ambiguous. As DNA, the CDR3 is TGTGCCAGCAGACCACTGAGCGAGAACACCGGGGAGCTGTTTTTT. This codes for CASRPLSENTGELFF.